This T cell receptor beta chain is from a study of T cells in Graves' hyperthyroidism and ophthalmopathy. Regions amplified from RNA transcripts were the TCR beta CDR3 regions. In the first-round RT-PCR of the TCR CDR3, the HTBI primer set was used. TCRdb reanalysed the multiplex PCR reads using MiXCR and keeps one entry per CDR3 protein. The profile shows 270,000 or so distinct CDR3 sequences, 13% to 15% of them singletons. This clonotype was recorded at least ten times. The germline gives CDR1 DFQATT, CDR2 SNEGSKA (reference sequence). J gave up 5 bases and V 3 bases, and 10 bases lay outside the gene matches. The CDR3 has 14 amino acids.

The receptor's source is a woman in her forties or fifties with Graves' hyperthyroidism that later progressed to Graves' ophthalmopathy. V gene TRBV20-1 combines with J gene TRBJ2-7; TRBD2 agrees at 7 bases. The sequenced sample was blood. Here the CDR3 reads CSASLAGAGDEQYF. Written as DNA, the CDR3 is TGCAGTGCTAGCCTGGCGGGAGCGGGCGACGAGCAGTACTTC.